This is a list of T cell receptor beta chains from one sample in a study of spatial heterogeneity in lung cancer. TCRdb reprocessed the 5' RACE reads with MiXCR, giving one entry per CDR3 protein. The table records some 110,000 distinct CDR3 sequences, 12% of them present only once. This specimen consisted of PBMCs, obtained at follow-up. The source of these receptors is a male donor with early-stage non-small cell lung cancer. The CDR3 runs from the conserved cysteine through the conserved F or W. Clone size, where shown, is once, few, many, or a class for clones that have expanded.

clone size	J gene	V gene	CDR3 protein
few	TRBJ2-5	TRBV3-1	CASSSTSGGIETQYF
.	TRBJ1-1	TRBV13	CASSLENMNTEAFF
many	TRBJ1-2	TRBV20-1	CSADGQYHYGYTF
few	TRBJ2-3	TRBV30	CAWKRGRKDTQYF
.	TRBJ1-6	TRBV6-5	CASIGSLYNSPLHF
many	TRBJ2-7	TRBV27	CASSRMGGAEQYF
many	TRBJ2-7	TRBV4-1	CASSQVPGQSYEQYF
few	TRBJ1-4	TRBV7-2	CASSWRKTNEKLFF
few	TRBJ1-2	TRBV20-1	CSALVRNYGYTF
.	TRBJ2-1	TRBV30	CATRGGPHDEQFF
many	TRBJ2-3	TRBV10-3	CAIRAGGRTDTQYF
few	TRBJ2-3	TRBV9	CASSVGVSTDTQYF
.	TRBJ1-3	TRBV28	CASSPGTGRLTIYF
few	TRBJ1-5	TRBV4-1	CASSQPGQGRQPQHF
.	TRBJ2-7	TRBV11-2	CASSLVGPTEQYF
many	TRBJ2-7	TRBV4-3	CASSRLLGQGSSYEQYF
few	TRBJ2-7	TRBV20-1	CSAPSGRGHNEQYF
.	TRBJ2-7	TRBV12-3/TRBV12-4	CASSKTGDSEQYF
few	TRBJ1-5	TRBV21-1	CASSISETQHF
.	TRBJ2-3	TRBV5-1	CASRSSGSRTDTQYF
few	TRBJ1-2	TRBV28	CASSFQGGARGYGYTF
many	TRBJ2-7	TRBV4-2	CASSQVGQGGEQYF
few	TRBJ2-1	TRBV9	CASSMRGGAYNEQFF
many	TRBJ1-2	TRBV27	CASSQTTGGYGYTF
many	TRBJ1-1	TRBV20-1	CSSLSFTGTEAFF
few	TRBJ1-1	TRBV5-1	CASSSPHGGRTEAFF
.	TRBJ1-6	TRBV11-2	CASSLDFGTVTSPLHF
.	TRBJ2-2	TRBV25-1	CASSARQGSNTGELFF
few	TRBJ2-5	TRBV20-1	CSARLYRAQETQYF
few	TRBJ2-1	TRBV3-1	CASTLGTAGGAMRQFF
.	TRBJ2-7	TRBV15	CATSRDSSVSYEQYF
.	TRBJ1-3	TRBV7-2	CASSSRGSPGNTIYF
few	TRBJ1-2	TRBV5-8	CASSLEPALDYGYTF
few	TRBJ1-2	TRBV28	CASSSLRDRDHGYTF
few	TRBJ2-7	TRBV20-1	CSARGSGQFGSYEQYF
few	TRBJ1-2	TRBV6-5	CASSYEGGAFPSYGYTF
many	TRBJ1-2	TRBV18	CASSPPPATLYGYTF
.	TRBJ1-1	TRBV11-1	CASSLVRDTEAFF
.	TRBJ1-5	TRBV20-1	CSSQLGRDQPRHF
many	TRBJ2-3	TRBV5-1	CASSLAGGGTDTQYF
many	TRBJ1-1	TRBV18	CASSPPLTSEAFF
few	TRBJ1-1	TRBV18	CASSPRQGGLANTEAFF
.	TRBJ1-1	TRBV29-1	CSAPGGETEAFF
few	TRBJ2-3	TRBV5-1	CASSWSGTDTQYF
few	TRBJ2-5	TRBV11-2	CASSKDLDRSQETQYF
.	TRBJ2-1	TRBV11-2	CASSPLSRGPETYNEQFF
many	TRBJ2-1	TRBV5-1	CASSLGSGWNEQFF
few	TRBJ2-4	TRBV20-1	CSARWTTTDGIQYF
few	TRBJ2-1	TRBV7-2	CASSPPERGAPF
few	TRBJ1-1	TRBV6-5	CASSYFGQNTEAFF
.	TRBJ1-4	TRBV20-1	CSARDQQGGEKLFF
few	TRBJ1-1	TRBV12-3/TRBV12-4	CASQAGAGQFTEAFF
.	TRBJ2-3	TRBV7-3	CASSPEVLDTQYF
few	TRBJ1-4	TRBV6-2/TRBV6-3	CASRGTGNEKLFF
many	TRBJ1-2	TRBV6-5	CAARAGSHGYTF